The entry that follows covers one T cell receptor (beta chain) sequence. The antigen is not known. This record belongs to a study of cytomegalovirus exposure and HLA in healthy donors. Study summary: Unique TCRs from HLA-typed donors, around 93 million of them, were held in an early data release.

Points from the study as a whole: A further, later analysis showed that HLA-associated TCR beta chains (compared with equally common others) were more clonally expanded. A later analysis revealed that TCR association rates differed between HLA loci, peaking at DRB1 and bottoming out at HLA-C.

The CDR3 is 14 amino acids. Trimming cost V 4 bases and J 8 bases, with 15 bases left between them. CDR1 is MNHNS and CDR2 is SASEGT in the germline V gene. PCR was performed using 60 Vbeta and 13 Jbeta primers. Assay: immunoSEQ multiplex PCR; the TCRdb copy retains only in-frame clones and omits some. The data contain 150,000 to 200,000 clones, about four fifths of them singletons. Sequenced input: PBMCs. The chain recombines TRBV6-1 with TRBJ2-1, with a possible D match to TRBD2 (7 bases). This clonotype originated in a girl aged 5-17 years in good health and CMV-seropositive. The CDR3 loop reads CASSAIQGGHEQFF. The CDR3 DNA follows: TGTGCCAGCAGTGCAATACAGGGAGGGCATGAGCAGTTCTTC.